This TCR beta chain derives from a study of shared clonotypes between healthy human individuals. Deep-level assay runs were performed. Unsorted PBMC replicate PCRs used 300 ng DNA, approximately 30,000 T cell genomes. Profiled with immunoSEQ multiplex PCR; TCRdb holds only in-frame clones, not every one. The sample consists of some 530,000 clones, 65% to 85% of them appearing once. V was pared by 5 bases and J by 4 bases, with 8 bases between. The CDR3 is 12 residues long. Germline V CDR1 and CDR2: MNHNY, SVGAGI (reference sequence). The sequence derives from a middle-aged woman in good health. Some clones in this sample may be carry-over from other donors' samples. Material: PBMCs. The chain links TRBV6-6 to TRBJ1-1; D is unresolved. CDR3 region: CASSIKGTEAFF. The CDR3 DNA reads TGTGCCAGCAGTATAAAAGGCACTGAAGCTTTCTTT.